This is a list of T cell receptor beta chains from one sample in a study of CD8 T cells in ankylosing spondylitis. MiXCR, run by TCRdb on the 5' RACE reads, gives a single entry per CDR3 protein. The table lists roughly 42,000 distinct CDR3 sequences, about 2.5% of them singletons. Sample: blood, either unsorted or a sorted T cell fraction (not recorded which). The receptors derive from a male donor with ankylosing spondylitis or in good health (not recorded which). CDR3s include the opening cysteine and the closing phenylalanine or tryptophan.

J gene	V gene	CDR3 protein
TRBJ2-5	TRBV9	CASSGPGLETQYF
TRBJ2-2	TRBV9	CASSWDRVDTGELFF
TRBJ2-2	TRBV9	CASKDIASGELFF
TRBJ2-3	TRBV9	CASSVGSTDTQYF
TRBJ2-5	TRBV9	CASSVATRGGGVGETQYF
TRBJ2-7	TRBV9	CASSVGQGGHYEQYF
TRBJ2-1	TRBV9	CASSDGGRNEQFF
TRBJ2-5	TRBV9	CASSALGGGQETQYF
TRBJ2-3	TRBV9	CASSVAVGGTDTQYF
TRBJ2-7	TRBV9	CASSNQGRASYEQYF
TRBJ2-7	TRBV21-1	CASRMETPRDEQYF
TRBJ2-2	TRBV9	CASSPTSGRMIGELFF
TRBJ2-2	TRBV9	CASSPYPGANGELFF
TRBJ2-5	TRBV9	CASRRGLAGGSETQYF
TRBJ1-6	TRBV9	CASSVYRDSYNSPLHF
TRBJ2-7	TRBV9	CASSDSPGGPYEQYF
TRBJ2-7	TRBV9	CASSVAGTGLRQYF
TRBJ1-3	TRBV9	CASKRTAGAIYF
TRBJ2-1	TRBV9	CASSVGQVNEQFF
TRBJ2-7	TRBV9	CASSETSGRFYEQYF
TRBJ2-2	TRBV9	CASSALTSGNTGELFF
TRBJ1-3	TRBV9	CASSPGGSSGNTIYF
TRBJ2-3	TRBV9	CASSPEKRDLTDTQYF
TRBJ2-2	TRBV9	CASSVDPRGPNTGELFF
TRBJ2-3	TRBV9	CASSVGNRGRLVTDTQYF
TRBJ2-2	TRBV9	CASSVRVGTGELFF
TRBJ1-6	TRBV9	CASSVGGDGVGSPLHF
TRBJ1-3	TRBV9	CASSPQGGSGNTIYF
TRBJ2-5	TRBV9	CASSVSRVEEETQYF
TRBJ2-2	TRBV9	CASSVVPVGAQGELFF
TRBJ2-1	TRBV9	CASSAIQTRANEQFF
TRBJ2-3	TRBV9	CASSDFTGSDTQYF
TRBJ2-1	TRBV9	CASSASGSGYNEQFF
TRBJ2-1	TRBV9	CASSVAGSRINEQFF
TRBJ2-6	TRBV9	CASSISTGGAGANVLTF
TRBJ2-4	TRBV9	CASSVGGRVGNIQYF
TRBJ2-1	TRBV9	CASSVGASSYNEQFF
TRBJ2-3	TRBV9	CASSVHADLGTDTQYF
TRBJ2-2	TRBV9	CASSVVAPANTGELFF
TRBJ2-7	TRBV9	CASSVGAGSPEQYF
TRBJ1-2	TRBV9	CASSASQGVNYGYTF
TRBJ2-3	TRBV9	CASSLNADTQYF
TRBJ2-7	TRBV9	CASSVSPTTDYEQYF
TRBJ2-1	TRBV9	CASSVAGTGTYNEQFF
TRBJ2-5	TRBV9	CASSVEEETQYF
TRBJ2-7	TRBV9	CASSVGGGQGAQQYF
TRBJ2-2	TRBV9	CASSSPGTANTGELFF
TRBJ1-1	TRBV14	CASSQDIGGGEAFF
TRBJ2-5	TRBV9	CASSETAGAGVETQYF
TRBJ2-1	TRBV9	CASSVRGNSYNEQFF
TRBJ2-1	TRBV9	CASSVVTGLYNEQFF
TRBJ1-6	TRBV9	CASSVGEGYGGSPLHF
TRBJ2-5	TRBV9	CASSVAPRTGRSETQYF
TRBJ2-2	TRBV9	CASSIDRTGELFF